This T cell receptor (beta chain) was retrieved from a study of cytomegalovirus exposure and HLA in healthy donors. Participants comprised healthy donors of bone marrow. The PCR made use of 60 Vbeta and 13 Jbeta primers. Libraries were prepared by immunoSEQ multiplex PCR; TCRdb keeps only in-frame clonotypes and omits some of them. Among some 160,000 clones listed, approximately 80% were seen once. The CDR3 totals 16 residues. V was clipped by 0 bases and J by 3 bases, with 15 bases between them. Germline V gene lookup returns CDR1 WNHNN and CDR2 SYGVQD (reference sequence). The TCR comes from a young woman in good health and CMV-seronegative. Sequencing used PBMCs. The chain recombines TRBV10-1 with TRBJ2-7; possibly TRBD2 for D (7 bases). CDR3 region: CASSESRGGRNYEQYF. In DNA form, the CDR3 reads TGCGCCAGCAGTGAGTCGAGGGGGGGACGGAACTACGAGCAGTACTTC.